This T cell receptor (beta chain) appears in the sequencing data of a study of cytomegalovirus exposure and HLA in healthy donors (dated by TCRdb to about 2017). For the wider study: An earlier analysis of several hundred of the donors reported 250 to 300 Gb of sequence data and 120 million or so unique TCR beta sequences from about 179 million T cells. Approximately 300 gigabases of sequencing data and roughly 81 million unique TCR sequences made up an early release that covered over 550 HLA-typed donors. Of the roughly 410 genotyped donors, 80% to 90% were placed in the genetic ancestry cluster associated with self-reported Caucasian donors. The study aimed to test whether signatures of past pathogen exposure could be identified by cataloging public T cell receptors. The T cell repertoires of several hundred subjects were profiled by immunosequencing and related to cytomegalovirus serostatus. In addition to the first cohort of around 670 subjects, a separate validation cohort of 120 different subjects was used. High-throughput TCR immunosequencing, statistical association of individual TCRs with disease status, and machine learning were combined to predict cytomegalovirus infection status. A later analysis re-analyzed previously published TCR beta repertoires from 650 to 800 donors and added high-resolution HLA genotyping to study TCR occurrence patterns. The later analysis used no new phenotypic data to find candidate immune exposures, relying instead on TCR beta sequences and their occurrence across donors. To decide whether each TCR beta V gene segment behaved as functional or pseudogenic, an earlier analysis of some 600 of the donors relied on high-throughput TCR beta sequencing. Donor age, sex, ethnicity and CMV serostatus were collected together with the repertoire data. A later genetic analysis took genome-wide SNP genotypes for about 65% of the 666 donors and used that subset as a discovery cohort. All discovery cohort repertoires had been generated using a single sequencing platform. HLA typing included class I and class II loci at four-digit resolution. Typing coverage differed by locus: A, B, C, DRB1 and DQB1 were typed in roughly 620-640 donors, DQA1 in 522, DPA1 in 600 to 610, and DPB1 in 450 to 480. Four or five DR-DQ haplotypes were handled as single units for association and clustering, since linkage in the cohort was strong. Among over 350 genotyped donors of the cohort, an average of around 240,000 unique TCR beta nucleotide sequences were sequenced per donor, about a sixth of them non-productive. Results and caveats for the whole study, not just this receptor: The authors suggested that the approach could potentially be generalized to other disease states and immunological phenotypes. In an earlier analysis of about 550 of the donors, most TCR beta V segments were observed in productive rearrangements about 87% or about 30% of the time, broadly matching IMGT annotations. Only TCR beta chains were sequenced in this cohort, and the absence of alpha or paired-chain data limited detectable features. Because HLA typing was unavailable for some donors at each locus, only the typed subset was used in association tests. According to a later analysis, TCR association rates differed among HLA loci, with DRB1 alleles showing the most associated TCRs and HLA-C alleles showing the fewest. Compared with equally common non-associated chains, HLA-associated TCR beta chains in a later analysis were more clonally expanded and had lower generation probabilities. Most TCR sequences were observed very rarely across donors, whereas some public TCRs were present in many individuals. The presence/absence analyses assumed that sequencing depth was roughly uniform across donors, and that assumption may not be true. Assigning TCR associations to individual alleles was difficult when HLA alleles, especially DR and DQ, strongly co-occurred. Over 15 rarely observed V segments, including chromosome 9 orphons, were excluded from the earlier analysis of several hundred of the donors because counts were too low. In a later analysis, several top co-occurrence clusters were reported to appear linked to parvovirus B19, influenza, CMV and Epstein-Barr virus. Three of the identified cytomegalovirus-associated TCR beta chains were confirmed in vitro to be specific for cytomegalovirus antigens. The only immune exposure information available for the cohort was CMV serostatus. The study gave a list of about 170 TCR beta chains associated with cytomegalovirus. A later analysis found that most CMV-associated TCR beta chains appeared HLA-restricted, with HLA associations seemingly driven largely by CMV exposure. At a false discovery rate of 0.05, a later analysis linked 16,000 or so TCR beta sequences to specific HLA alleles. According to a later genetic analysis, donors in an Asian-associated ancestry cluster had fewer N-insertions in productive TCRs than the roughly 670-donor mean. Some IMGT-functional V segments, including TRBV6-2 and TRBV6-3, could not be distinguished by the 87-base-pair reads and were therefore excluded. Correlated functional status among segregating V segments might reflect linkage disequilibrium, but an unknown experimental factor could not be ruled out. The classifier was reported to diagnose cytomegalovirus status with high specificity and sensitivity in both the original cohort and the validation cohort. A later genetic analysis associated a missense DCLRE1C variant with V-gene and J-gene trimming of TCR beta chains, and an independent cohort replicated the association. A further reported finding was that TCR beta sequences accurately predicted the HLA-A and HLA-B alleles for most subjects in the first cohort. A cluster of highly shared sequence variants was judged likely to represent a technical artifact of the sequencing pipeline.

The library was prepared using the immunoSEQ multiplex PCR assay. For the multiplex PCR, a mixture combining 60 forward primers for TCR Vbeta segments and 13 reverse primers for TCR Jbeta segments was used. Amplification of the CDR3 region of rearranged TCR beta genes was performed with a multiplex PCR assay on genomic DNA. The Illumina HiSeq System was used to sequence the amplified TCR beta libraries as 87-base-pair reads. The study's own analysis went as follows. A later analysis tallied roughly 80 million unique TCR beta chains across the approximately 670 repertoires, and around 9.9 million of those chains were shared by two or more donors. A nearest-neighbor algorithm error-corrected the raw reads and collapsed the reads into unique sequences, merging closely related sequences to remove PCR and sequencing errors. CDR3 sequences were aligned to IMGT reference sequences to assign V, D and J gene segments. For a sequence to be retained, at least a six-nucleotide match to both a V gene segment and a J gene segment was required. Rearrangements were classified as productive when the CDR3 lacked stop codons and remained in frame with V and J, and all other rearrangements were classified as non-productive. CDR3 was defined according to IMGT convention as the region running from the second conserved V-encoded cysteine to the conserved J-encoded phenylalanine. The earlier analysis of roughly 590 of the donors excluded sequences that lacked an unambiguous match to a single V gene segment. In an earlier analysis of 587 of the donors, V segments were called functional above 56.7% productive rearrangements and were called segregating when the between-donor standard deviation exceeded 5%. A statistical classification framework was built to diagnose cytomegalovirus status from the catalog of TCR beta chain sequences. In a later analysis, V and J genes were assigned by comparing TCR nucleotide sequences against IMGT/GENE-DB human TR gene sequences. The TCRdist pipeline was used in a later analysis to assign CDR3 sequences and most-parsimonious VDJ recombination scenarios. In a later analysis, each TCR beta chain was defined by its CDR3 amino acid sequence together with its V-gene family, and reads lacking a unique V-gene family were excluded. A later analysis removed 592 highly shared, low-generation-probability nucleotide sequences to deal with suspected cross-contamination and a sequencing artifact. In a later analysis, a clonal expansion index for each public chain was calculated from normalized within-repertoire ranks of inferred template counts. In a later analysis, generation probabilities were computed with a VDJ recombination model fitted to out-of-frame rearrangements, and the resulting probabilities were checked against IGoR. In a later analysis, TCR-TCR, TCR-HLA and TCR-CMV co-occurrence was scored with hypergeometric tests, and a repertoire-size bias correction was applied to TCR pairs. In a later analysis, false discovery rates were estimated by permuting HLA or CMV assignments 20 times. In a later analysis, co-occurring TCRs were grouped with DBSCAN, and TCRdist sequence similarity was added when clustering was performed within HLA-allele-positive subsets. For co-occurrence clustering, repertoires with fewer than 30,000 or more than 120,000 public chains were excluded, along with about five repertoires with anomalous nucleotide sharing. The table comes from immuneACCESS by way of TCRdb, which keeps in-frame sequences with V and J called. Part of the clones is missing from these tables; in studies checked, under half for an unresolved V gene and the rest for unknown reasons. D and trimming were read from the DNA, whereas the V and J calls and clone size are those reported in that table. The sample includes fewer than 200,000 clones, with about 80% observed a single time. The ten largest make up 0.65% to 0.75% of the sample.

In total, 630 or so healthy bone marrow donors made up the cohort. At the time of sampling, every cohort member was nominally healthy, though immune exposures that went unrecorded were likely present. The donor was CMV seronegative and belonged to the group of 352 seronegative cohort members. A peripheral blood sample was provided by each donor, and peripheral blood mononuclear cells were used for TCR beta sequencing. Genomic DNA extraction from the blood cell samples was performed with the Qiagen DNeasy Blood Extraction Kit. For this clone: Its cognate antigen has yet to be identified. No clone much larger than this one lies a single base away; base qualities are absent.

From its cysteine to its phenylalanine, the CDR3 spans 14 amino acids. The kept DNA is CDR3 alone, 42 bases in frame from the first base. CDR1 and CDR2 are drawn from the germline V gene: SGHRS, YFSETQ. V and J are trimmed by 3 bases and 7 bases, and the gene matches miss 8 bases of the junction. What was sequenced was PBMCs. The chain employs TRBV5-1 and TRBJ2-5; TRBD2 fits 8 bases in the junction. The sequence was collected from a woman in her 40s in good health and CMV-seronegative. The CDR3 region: CASSSGGGPGTQYF. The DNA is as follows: TGCGCCAGCAGCTCGGGAGGGGGGCCTGGGACCCAGTACTTC. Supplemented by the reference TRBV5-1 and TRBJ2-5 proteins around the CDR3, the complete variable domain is KAGVTQTPRYLIKTRGQQVTLSCSPISGHRSVSWYQQTPGQGLQFLFEYFSETQRNKGNFPGRFSGRQFSNSRSEMNVSTLELGDSALYLCASSSGGGPGTQYFGPGTRLLVL.